This T cell receptor (beta chain) was observed in a study of PD-L1 blockade in urothelial cancer. Time point indicated: pretreatment peripheral blood. The CDR3 spans 14 residues. Germline assignment: CDR1 SNHLY and CDR2 FYNNEI. Trimming pared 6 bases from V and 7 bases from J, leaving 19 bases between. Assay used: immunoSEQ multiplex PCR; TCRdb lists only in-frame clones, some missing. Of approximately 63,000 clones listed, roughly four fifths are singletons. The clonotype originates from a man between 65 and 85 years old with urothelial cancer. The rearrangement joins TRBV2 to TRBJ2-7; weak D call: TRBD1 (5 bases). This sample comprised PBMCs, obtained around atezolizumab (anti-PD-L1) treatment. CDR3: CASRKTAPLLEQYF. In DNA, the CDR3 is TGTGCCAGCAGGAAGACAGCTCCTCTTCTTGAGCAGTACTTC.